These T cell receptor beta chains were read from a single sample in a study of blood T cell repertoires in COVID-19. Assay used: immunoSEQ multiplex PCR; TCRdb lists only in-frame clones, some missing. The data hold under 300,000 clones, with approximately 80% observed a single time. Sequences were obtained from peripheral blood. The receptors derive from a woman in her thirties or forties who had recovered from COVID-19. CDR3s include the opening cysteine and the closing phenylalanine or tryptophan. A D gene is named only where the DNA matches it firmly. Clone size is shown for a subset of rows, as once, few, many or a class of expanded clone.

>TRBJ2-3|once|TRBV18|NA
TGTGCCAGCTCACCACATCAGGGAGATACGCAGTATTTT
CASSPHQGDTQYF
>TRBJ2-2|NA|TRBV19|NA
TGTGCCAGCACGACAAGGAACACCGGGGAGCTGTTTTTT
CASTTRNTGELFF
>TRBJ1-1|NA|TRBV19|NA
TGTGCCAGTAGTCTCTCTAGGGGCTGGAACACTGAAGCTTTCTTT
CASSLSRGWNTEAFF
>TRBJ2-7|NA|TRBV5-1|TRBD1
TGCGCCAGCAGCTTGGAATACAGGGGATACGAGCAGTACTTC
CASSLEYRGYEQYF
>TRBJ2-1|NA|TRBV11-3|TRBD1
TGTGCCAGCAGCTTAGATGGAGGACAGGGGTACAATGAGCAGTTCTTC
CASSLDGGQGYNEQFF
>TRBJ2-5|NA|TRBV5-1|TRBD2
TGCGCCAGCAGCTTGGGAGTTCTAGCGGGGGAGCAAGAGACCCAGTACTTC
CASSLGVLAGEQETQYF
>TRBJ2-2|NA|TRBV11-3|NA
TGTGCCAGCAGCCGGACTACCGGAACCGGGGAGCTGTTTTTT
CASSRTTGTGELFF
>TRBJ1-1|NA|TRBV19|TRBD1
TGTGCCAGTAGACCGGAGGGGGCACGAGGGAACACTGAAGCTTTCTTT
CASRPEGARGNTEAFF
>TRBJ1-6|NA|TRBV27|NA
TGTGCCAGCAGTTTTTTCAGCTCCTATAATTCACCCCTCCACTTT
CASSFFSSYNSPLHF
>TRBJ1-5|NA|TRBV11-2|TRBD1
TGTGCCAGCAGCTCACAACCGGGACAGGGGCAGCCCCAGCATTTT
CASSSQPGQGQPQHF
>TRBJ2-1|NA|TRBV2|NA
TGTGCCAGCAGTGGGACGGGAAACAATGAGCAGTTCTTC
CASSGTGNNEQFF
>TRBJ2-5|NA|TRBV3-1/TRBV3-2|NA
TGTGCCAGCAGCCAACACCTCAGAAACCCAGGAGAGACCCAGTACTTC
CASSQHLRNPGETQYF
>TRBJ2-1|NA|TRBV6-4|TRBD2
TGTGCCAGCAGTCCCCTAGCGGGGGCTCACAATGAGCAGTTCTTC
CASSPLAGAHNEQFF
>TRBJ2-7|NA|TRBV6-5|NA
TGTGCCAGCAGGGACACCACAGAATACCCCTACGAGCAGTACTTC
CASRDTTEYPYEQYF
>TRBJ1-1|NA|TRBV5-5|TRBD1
TGTGCCGGCAGCCTAACTCACAGGGGGAACACTGAAGCTTTCTTT
CAGSLTHRGNTEAFF
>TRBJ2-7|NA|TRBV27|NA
TGTGCCAGCAGTTTTGCCGGTGGCGAGCAGTACTTC
CASSFAGGEQYF
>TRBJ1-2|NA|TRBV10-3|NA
TGTGCCATCAGCGAAGGGACAAACTATGGCTACACCTTC
CAISEGTNYGYTF
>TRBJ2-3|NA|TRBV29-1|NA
TGCAGCGTTGTCAGGGATTTGGGCACAGATACGCAGTATTTT
CSVVRDLGTDTQYF
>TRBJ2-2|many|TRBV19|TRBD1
TGTGCCAGTAGCGGATGGTTTGGACAGGGGGCCGGGGAGCTGTTTTTT
CASSGWFGQGAGELFF
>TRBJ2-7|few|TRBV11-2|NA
TGTGCCAGCAGCTTATCAACAGGGGCGGGGTACGAGCAGTACTTC
CASSLSTGAGYEQYF
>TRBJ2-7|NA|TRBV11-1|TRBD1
TGTGCCAGCAGCTGGGACAGGGCAACCTACGAGCAGTACTTC
CASSWDRATYEQYF
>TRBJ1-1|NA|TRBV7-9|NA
TGTGCCAGCAGCTTTTCGGGACATAGGAACACTGAAGCTTTCTTT
CASSFSGHRNTEAFF
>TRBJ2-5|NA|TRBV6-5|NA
TGTGCCAGCTGTTGGGGGCCCACCGCGGAGACCCAGTACTTC
CASCWGPTAETQYF
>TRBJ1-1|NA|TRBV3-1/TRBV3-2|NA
TGTGCCAGCAGCCAGGGGGCGAACACTGAAGCTTTCTTT
CASSQGANTEAFF
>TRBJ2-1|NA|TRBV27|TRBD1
TGTGCCAGCAGTTTATTGGGACAGGGTTACAATGAGCAGTTCTTC
CASSLLGQGYNEQFF
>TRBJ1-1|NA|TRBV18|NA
TGTGCCAGCTCACCACTCTCAGGGAGGTTCTTAGGGGACACTGAAGCTTTCTTT
CASSPLSGRFLGDTEAFF
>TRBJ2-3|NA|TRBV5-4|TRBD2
TGTGCCAGCAGCTTCCGACTAGCGGGGACCACAGATACGCAGTATTTT
CASSFRLAGTTDTQYF
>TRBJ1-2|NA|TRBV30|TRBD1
TGTGCCTGGAACCAGCAGGGGGCTTATGGCTACACCTTC
CAWNQQGAYGYTF
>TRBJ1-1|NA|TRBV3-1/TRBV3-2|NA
TGTGCCAGCAGCCAAAGAGGAAACGGGGCTTTCTTT
CASSQRGNGAFF
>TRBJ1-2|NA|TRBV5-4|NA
TGTGCCAGCAGCTTGGGGCAGATCCAAGGGGGCTATGGCTACACCTTC
CASSLGQIQGGYGYTF
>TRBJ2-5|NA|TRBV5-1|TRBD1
TGCGCCAGCAGCGCGTGGGACAGTCAAGAGACCCAGTACTTC
CASSAWDSQETQYF
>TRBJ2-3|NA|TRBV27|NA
TGTGCCAAGGGGACTTATACGTTAAGGGGCACAGATACGCAGTATTTT
CAKGTYTLRGTDTQYF
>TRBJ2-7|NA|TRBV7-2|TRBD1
TGTGCCAGCAGCCAATGGGACAGATCCTACGAGCAGTACTTC
CASSQWDRSYEQYF
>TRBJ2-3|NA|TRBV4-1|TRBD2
TGCGCCAGCAGCCAAGAAAGATCAGCGGGGGGTTTGGGAGATACGCAGTATTTT
CASSQERSAGGLGDTQYF
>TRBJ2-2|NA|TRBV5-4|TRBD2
TGTGCCAGCAGCTTCGGAGCGGGGGGGCGTACCGGGGAGCTGTTTTTT
CASSFGAGGRTGELFF
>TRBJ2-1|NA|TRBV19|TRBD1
TGTGCCAGTAGAGGGGCGACAGGGGGCTTTAATGAGCAGTTCTTC
CASRGATGGFNEQFF
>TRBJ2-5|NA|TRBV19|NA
TGTGCCAGTAGACGAGGGGGTTTACCAGGTCAACAAGAGACCCAGTACTTC
CASRRGGLPGQQETQYF
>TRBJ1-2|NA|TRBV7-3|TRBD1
TGTGCCAGCAGCCACGGACAGGGAGACGGCTATGGCTACACCTTC
CASSHGQGDGYGYTF
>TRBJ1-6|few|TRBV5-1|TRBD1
TGCGCCAGCAGCGCAGGGACAGGGATTCCTTCACCCCTCCACTTT
CASSAGTGIPSPLHF
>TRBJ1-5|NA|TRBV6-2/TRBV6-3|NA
TGTGCCAGCAGTCTCCTGCCAGGGCCCCAGCCCCAGCATTTT
CASSLLPGPQPQHF
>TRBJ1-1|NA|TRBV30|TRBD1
TGTGCCTGGAGCGCGGACAGGGCGTACAAAGCTTTCTTT
CAWSADRAYKAFF
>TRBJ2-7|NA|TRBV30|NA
TGTGCCTGGACAGGTCAGGCATCCTACGAGCAGTACTTC
CAWTGQASYEQYF
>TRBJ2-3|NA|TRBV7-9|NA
TGTGCCAGCAGCCAAACTAGGAGTTCAGATACGCAGTATTTT
CASSQTRSSDTQYF
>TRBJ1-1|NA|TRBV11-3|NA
TGTGCCAGCAGCTTACTGGGGCGAGCTTTCTTT
CASSLLGRAFF
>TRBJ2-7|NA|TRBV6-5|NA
TGTGCCAGCAGTTATGCGGGGACCCACGAGCAGTACTTC
CASSYAGTHEQYF
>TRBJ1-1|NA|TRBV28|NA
TGTGCCAGCAGTTTCGGAAGGGGGATGAACACTGAAGCTTTCTTT
CASSFGRGMNTEAFF
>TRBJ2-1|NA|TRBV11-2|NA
TGTGCCAGCACCCAGGCGGGTTTGAGCTACAATGAGCAGTTCTTC
CASTQAGLSYNEQFF
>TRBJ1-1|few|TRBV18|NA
TGTGCCAGCTCAACCCCTGAGCTTATAGCTTTCTTT
CASSTPELIAFF
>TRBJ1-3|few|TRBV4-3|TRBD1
TGCGCCAGCAGCCAAGGGACAGGGACCGGAAACACCATATATTTT
CASSQGTGTGNTIYF
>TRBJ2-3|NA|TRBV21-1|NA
TGTGCCAGCAGCAAAGAAGACAGTTTTTGCACAGATACGCAGTATTTT
CASSKEDSFCTDTQYF
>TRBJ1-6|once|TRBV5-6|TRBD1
TGTGCCAGCAGCTTTTGGACAGGAGGGAATTCACCCCTCCACTTT
CASSFWTGGNSPLHF
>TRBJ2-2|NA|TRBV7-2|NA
TGTGCCAGCAGCTTAGTAACCGGGGAGCTGTTTTTT
CASSLVTGELFF
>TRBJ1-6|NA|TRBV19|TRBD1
TGTGCCAGTAGTGGGGCCGGGACAGGGACTTCACCCCTCCACTTT
CASSGAGTGTSPLHF